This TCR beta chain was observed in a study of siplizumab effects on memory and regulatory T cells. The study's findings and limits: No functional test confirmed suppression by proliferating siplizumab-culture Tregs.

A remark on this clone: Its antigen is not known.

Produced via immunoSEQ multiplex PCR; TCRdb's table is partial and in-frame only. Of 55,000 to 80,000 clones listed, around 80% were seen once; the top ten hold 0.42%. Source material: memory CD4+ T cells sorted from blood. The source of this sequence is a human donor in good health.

CDR3 sequence reads: CASTGAGANTGELFF. The CDR3 DNA follows: TGTGCCAGCACTGGGGCGGGCGCGAACACCGGGGAGCTGTTTTTT. The rearrangement uses TRBV2 and TRBJ2-2; possibly TRBD1 or TRBD2 for D (5 bases each). Germline V gives CDR1 SNHLY, CDR2 FYNNEI. V was trimmed by 7 bases and J by 0 bases, leaving 12 bases between them. The CDR3 runs to 15 residues.